Below are 24 T cell receptor beta chains sequenced from a single sample in a study of cytomegalovirus exposure and HLA in healthy donors. The primer mix had 60 Vbeta and 13 Jbeta primers. Profiling relied on immunoSEQ multiplex PCR, and the TCRdb table lists in-frame clones only, not all of them. This listing includes 150,000 to 200,000 clones. Sequenced sample: PBMCs. The receptors were gathered from a man aged 30-40 years in good health and CMV-seronegative.

The chain uses TRBV28 and TRBJ1-2, with 7 bases that match TRBD1. V shed 5 bases, J shed 0 bases, and the junction held 6 bases outside the gene matches. Germline loops: CDR1 MDHEN, CDR2 SYDVKM. The CDR3 spans 15 residues. CDR3 nucleotides: TGTGCCAGCAGTATCGGGACAGTTTCTAACTATGGCTACACCTTC. Amino acid sequence: CASSIGTVSNYGYTF.

The chain employs TRBV28 and TRBJ2-7, with TRBD2 matching 13 bases. CDR1 MDHEN and CDR2 SYDVKM come from the germline V gene. With V trimmed by 5 bases and J by 1 base, 11 bases remained unmatched. The CDR3 contains 18 residues. The CDR3 loop is CASSHGLAGVSTSYEQYF. The CDR3 nucleotides read TGTGCCAGCAGTCACGGACTAGCGGGAGTCTCAACGTCCTACGAGCAGTACTTC.

V usage is TRBV7-6 and J usage is TRBJ1-1; TRBD1 aligns across 11 bases. The germline V gene encodes CDR1 SGHVS and CDR2 FNYEAQ. V shed 4 bases, J shed 2 bases, and the junction held 6 bases outside the gene matches. This CDR3 is built from 16 residues. The CDR3 coding sequence is TGTGCCAGCAGCTCCGGACAGGGGGCGTATAACACTGAAGCTTTCTTT. Translating it yields CASSSGQGAYNTEAFF.

The chain uses TRBV30 and TRBJ2-1; D not certain. The V end lost 7 bases, the J end lost 1 base, and 11 bases lay between the germline ends. Germline CDR1 is GTSNPN and CDR2 is SVGIG (reference sequence). The CDR3 is made up of 13 amino acids. In DNA form, the CDR3 reads TGTGCCTCTCTAACGGGTTCCTACAATGAGCAGTTCTTC. It codes for CASLTGSYNEQFF.

This chain links TRBV7-9 with TRBJ1-1; D ambiguous. There are 15 residues in the CDR3. Looked up from germline, CDR1 is SEHNR and CDR2 is FQNEAQ (reference sequence). V gave up 4 bases and J gave up 11 bases, with 23 bases separating them. The CDR3 is CASSSRTVTPLEAFF. The CDR3 nucleotides read TGTGCCAGCAGCTCCCGAACGGTGACTCCCCTCGAGGCTTTCTTT.

The V and J genes are TRBV18 and TRBJ1-2; D gene ambiguous. V dropped 1 base and J dropped 7 bases, with 16 bases sitting between them. The CDR3 contains 15 residues. In germline, CDR1 is KGHSH, CDR2 LQKENI. This CDR3 reads CASSPQEGSVFGYTF. In DNA form, the CDR3 reads TGTGCCAGCTCACCACAGGAGGGATCGGTCTTTGGCTACACCTTC.

The chain has TRBV7-2 and TRBJ2-3, with a weak D call TRBD2 (6 bases). Per germline, CDR1 SGHTA and CDR2 FQGNSA. The ends were cut back, 5 bases at V and 3 bases at J, with 12 bases in the middle. There are 14 residues in the CDR3. The CDR3 coding sequence is TGTGCCAGCAGCCCCGGAGGGGAGACAGATACGCAGTATTTT. Amino acid sequence: CASSPGGETDTQYF. The complete variable domain, with remaining parts taken from reference TRBV7-2 and TRBJ2-3, reads GAGVSQSPSNKVTEKGKDVELRCDPISGHTALYWYRQSLGQGLEFLIYFQGNSAPDKSGLPSDRFSAERTGGSVSTLTIQRTQQEDSAVYLCASSPGGETDTQYFGPGTRLTVL.

The rearrangement uses TRBV30 and TRBJ2-7, with 7 bases lining up with TRBD2. Germline CDR1 reads GTSNPN; CDR2 reads SVGIG (reference sequence). V lost 2 bases and J lost 6; bases outside the gene matches: 7. The CDR3 runs to 13 residues. CDR3 in DNA: TGTGCCTGGAGTTCGAGGTTAGCGGGCGAGCAGTACTTC. It translates to CAWSSRLAGEQYF.

The chain carries TRBV28 and TRBJ1-2, with 7 bases identical to TRBD1. With 4 bases clipped from V and 6 bases from J, the junction kept 2 bases outside the gene matches. Germline V gene lookup returns CDR1 MDHEN and CDR2 SYDVKM. CDR3 length: 12 amino acids. CDR3 residues: CASSWQGDGYTF. As DNA, the CDR3 is TGTGCCAGCAGTTGGCAGGGGGATGGCTACACCTTC.

The chain uses TRBV7-9 and TRBJ1-1; no clear D gene. Germline-derived CDR1 and CDR2 are SEHNR and FQNEAQ (reference sequence). The CDR3 is 15 amino acids. The V gene lost 5 bases and the J gene lost 4 bases, with 17 bases spanning the gap. For the CDR3, the DNA is TGTGCCAGCAGCCTTCTTCCCGGGAGATCCACTGAAGCTTTCTTT. Its translation is CASSLLPGRSTEAFF.

The chain couples TRBV5-1 to TRBJ2-3; D might be TRBD1 (6 bases). CDR1 is SGHRS and CDR2 is YFSETQ in the germline V gene. V was clipped by 5 bases and J by 3 bases, with 16 bases between them. The CDR3 runs to 15 residues. The CDR3 sequence is CASRTGKGETDTQYF. The CDR3 DNA reads TGCGCCAGCAGAACCGGGAAGGGGGAGACAGATACGCAGTATTTT. Complete variable domain (other parts from reference TRBV5-1 and TRBJ2-3): KAGVTQTPRYLIKTRGQQVTLSCSPISGHRSVSWYQQTPGQGLQFLFEYFSETQRNKGNFPGRFSGRQFSNSRSEMNVSTLELGDSALYLCASRTGKGETDTQYFGPGTRLTVL.

The V and J genes are TRBV6-5 and TRBJ2-7; 7 positions agree with TRBD2. This CDR3 has 15 residues. CDR1 MNHEY and CDR2 SVGAGI come from the germline V gene. The V gene end was trimmed by 0 bases and the J gene end by 2 bases; junction bases not matched to a gene: 4. This chain's CDR3 is CASSYSGLPTYEQYF. The CDR3 coding sequence is TGTGCCAGCAGTTACTCGGGACTACCTACCTACGAGCAGTACTTC.

This rearrangement joins TRBV19 to TRBJ2-1; TRBD2 aligns across 10 bases. The V and J ends lost 5 bases and 9 bases, in that order; junction bases with no gene match: 13. Per germline, CDR1 LNHDA and CDR2 SQIVND (reference sequence). This CDR3 is 16 amino acids long. This CDR3 reads CASSHQAGGPRSEQFF. The DNA of the CDR3 is TGTGCCAGTAGTCACCAAGCGGGAGGGCCAAGGAGTGAGCAGTTCTTC.

The J gene is TRBJ1-1, the V gene TRBV5-4; a weak D match, TRBD1 (6 bases). Germline CDR1 reads SGHNT; CDR2 reads YYREEE (reference sequence). V dropped 4 bases and J dropped 5 bases, with 15 bases sitting between them. The CDR3 contains 14 residues. The CDR3: CASSTLGGATEAFF. Here the CDR3 DNA reads TGTGCCAGCAGCACTTTGGGGGGGGCAACTGAAGCTTTCTTT.

The chain couples TRBV11-2 to TRBJ1-5, with D perhaps TRBD1 (5 bases). The CDR3 length is 14 residues. Germline V CDR1 and CDR2: SGHAT, FQNNGV. With 0 bases removed from V and 7 bases from J, the gap between germline ends came to 10 bases. CDR3 in DNA: TGTGCCAGCAGCTTAGATCTCAGGGAACAGCCCCAGCATTTT. This encodes CASSLDLREQPQHF.

This chain joins TRBV4-3 and TRBJ2-1, with D perhaps TRBD2 (5 bases). Germline assignment: CDR1 LGHNA and CDR2 YSLEER. Trimming took off 0 bases at V and 8 bases at J, with 17 bases between the two ends. The CDR3 is made up of 16 amino acids. The CDR3 reads CASSQDSSAYGDEQFF. CDR3 nucleotide sequence: TGCGCCAGCAGCCAAGATTCCAGCGCCTACGGGGATGAGCAGTTCTTC.

The genes are TRBV28 and TRBJ2-4; D remains ambiguous. With 2 bases removed from V and 6 bases from J, the gap between germline ends came to 17 bases. The germline CDR1 and CDR2 sequences are MDHEN and SYDVKM. The CDR3 loop spans 16 amino acids. As DNA, the CDR3 is TGTGCCAGCAGTTTAATTCACAGTAGTTCCTTAAACATTCAGTACTTC. Translated: CASSLIHSSSLNIQYF.

V is TRBV11-3 and J is TRBJ1-1, with 7 bases matching TRBD1. Germline CDR1 SGHNT, CDR2 YENEEA. CDR3 size: 16 residues. V dropped 5 bases and J dropped 3; count of bases not matched to a gene: 12. The CDR3 nucleotides are TGTGCCAGCAGCCAGGGGGGACGGACGGGGTACACTGAAGCTTTCTTT. It is translated as CASSQGGRTGYTEAFF.

This sequence joins TRBV5-1 and TRBJ2-3, with D perhaps matching TRBD1 (5 bases). Trimming removed 0 bases from V and 4 bases from J, with 9 bases in between. There are 14 residues in the CDR3. From germline, CDR1 is SGHRS and CDR2 YFSETQ. The DNA for the CDR3 is TGCGCCAGCAGCTTGGACAGGCCCGCAGATACGCAGTATTTT. Translation gives CASSLDRPADTQYF.

V and J are TRBV28 and TRBJ2-5; no clear D gene. The CDR3 runs 16 residues. Trimming took off 4 bases at V and 1 base at J, with 16 bases between the two ends. Germline values: CDR1 MDHEN, CDR2 SYDVKM. The CDR3: CASSSPSSAIQETQYF. CDR3 coding DNA: TGTGCCAGCAGTTCCCCTAGTTCTGCCATCCAAGAGACCCAGTACTTC.

The CDR3 sequence: CATSAGQGSFYGYTF. The CDR3 region has the DNA TGTGCCACCAGCGCGGGACAGGGATCCTTCTATGGCTACACCTTC. This rearrangement joins TRBV15 to TRBJ1-2, with TRBD1 matching over 9 bases. CDR3 length: 15 residues. V lost 5 bases, J lost 4 bases, and 8 bases stayed unmatched. Germline V gene sequence: CDR1 LNHNV, CDR2 YYDKDF (reference sequence).

The V gene is TRBV28, the J gene TRBJ1-4, with TRBD1 matching over 7 bases. CDR3 length: 15 residues. Losses at the gene ends were 7 bases for V and 5 bases for J; bases not matched to a gene: 10. Germline V CDR1 and CDR2: MDHEN, SYDVKM. The chain's CDR3 is CASTDPGQFNEKLFF. CDR3 DNA sequence: TGTGCCAGCACCGACCCGGGACAGTTCAATGAAAAACTGTTTTTT.

The chain is built from TRBV5-5 and TRBJ1-1, with a possible D match to TRBD1 (6 bases). V was shortened by 8 bases and J by 3 bases, with 17 bases between the two germline ends. CDR3 length: 14 residues. Looked up from germline, CDR1 is SGHKS and CDR2 is YYEKEE (reference sequence). As DNA, the CDR3 is TGTGCCAGTGATATGGGGCAGGGGCACACTGAAGCTTTCTTT. Translated: CASDMGQGHTEAFF.

CDR3 loop: CAWARGSASTDTQYF. The CDR3 DNA reads as TGTGCCTGGGCGAGGGGGTCAGCTTCCACAGATACGCAGTATTTT. V usage is TRBV30 and J usage is TRBJ2-3; D perhaps matches TRBD1 (6 bases). The germline gives CDR1 GTSNPN, CDR2 SVGIG (reference sequence). The CDR3 contains 15 residues. The V end lost 5 bases, the J end lost 2 bases, and 17 bases lay between the germline ends.